A single sample is the source of the 20 T cell receptor beta chains below, sequenced in a study of T cell responses to AZD1222 COVID-19 vaccine. Assay: immunoSEQ multiplex PCR; the TCRdb copy retains only in-frame clones and omits some. This sample has 150,000 or so clones, with roughly 89% found just once. The sample in question was peripheral blood, obtained on day 0 of AZD1222 vaccination. The receptors come from an adult in good health.

This chain links TRBV28 with TRBJ1-6, with D possibly TRBD1 on 6 matching bases. The CDR3 is 17 residues long. V lost 4 bases, J lost 3 bases, and 16 bases lay in between. From germline, CDR1 is MDHEN and CDR2 SYDVKM. The DNA for the CDR3 is TGTGCCAGCAGTTCCTCGAAGACAGGCCTCTATAATTCACCCCTCCACTTT. Residues: CASSSSKTGLYNSPLHF.

The rearrangement links TRBV5-1 to TRBJ2-2; D is ambiguous. Germline CDR1 SGHRS, CDR2 YFSETQ. Between the trimmed V and J ends, which lost 2 bases and 5 bases, there was a span of 4 bases. CDR3 length equals 12 residues. The CDR3 reads CASSFPTGELFF. CDR3 sequence (DNA): TGCGCCAGCAGCTTTCCGACCGGGGAGCTGTTTTTT.

The chain couples TRBV7-2 to TRBJ2-7, with a weak D call TRBD1 (5 bases). This CDR3 region has 14 residues. Germline V gene sequence: CDR1 SGHTA, CDR2 FQGNSA. Trimming left V 5 bases short and J 5 bases short, with 16 bases between. DNA of the CDR3: TGTGCCAGCAGCCCCCGGAAGGGGTCCCACGAGCAGTACTTC. Its protein product is CASSPRKGSHEQYF.

The genes are TRBV6-5 and TRBJ2-7, with 7 bases that match TRBD1. V shed 6 bases and J 1 base; nucleotides not matched to a gene: 6. The CDR3 extends over 14 amino acids. The germline V gene encodes CDR1 MNHEY and CDR2 SVGAGI. The CDR3 is CASRTGPGSYEQYF. DNA for the CDR3: TGTGCCAGCAGGACAGGGCCAGGATCCTACGAGCAGTACTTC.

In nucleotides, the CDR3 is TGCAGCGTTGAAGGGACTGGAGCCACAGATACGCAGTATTTT. It specifies CSVEGTGATDTQYF. This chain connects TRBV29-1 to TRBJ2-3; weak D call: TRBD2 (5 bases). Between the trimmed V and J ends, which lost 1 base and 2 bases, there was a span of 10 bases. The CDR3 has 14 residues. Per germline, CDR1 SQVTM and CDR2 ANQGSEA.

This chain joins TRBV6-4 and TRBJ1-6; the D is unclear. The CDR3 is 15 amino acids. Germline V gives CDR1 MRHNA, CDR2 SNTAGT. V shed 7 bases and J shed 3 bases, with 13 bases lying between them. The CDR3 spells CASITDPLYNSPLHF. DNA of the CDR3: TGTGCCAGCATAACCGACCCTCTCTATAATTCACCCCTCCACTTT.

The rearrangement uses TRBV27 and TRBJ2-7; 10 positions match TRBD2. V lost 1 base and J lost 2; bases outside the gene matches: 2. Germline CDR1 MNHEY, CDR2 SMNVEV (reference sequence). This CDR3 has 15 residues. CDR3 sequence reads: CASSLWLAGAYEQYF. DNA for the CDR3: TGTGCCAGCAGTTTATGGCTAGCGGGAGCCTACGAGCAGTACTTC.

This chain links TRBV4-2 with TRBJ2-7; possible D gene TRBD1, 6 bases. Between the trimmed V and J ends, which lost 0 bases and 7 bases, there was a span of 13 bases. Germline CDR1 and CDR2: LGHNA and YNFKEQ. The CDR3 spans 14 residues. The CDR3 DNA reads as TGTGCCAGCAGCCAAGATCAAATAGGGGGTGAGCAGTACTTC. Amino acids: CASSQDQIGGEQYF.

The gene calls are TRBV15 and TRBJ2-7, with 11 bases that match TRBD2. Germline values: CDR1 LNHNV, CDR2 YYDKDF (reference sequence). Trimming removed 2 bases from V and 0 bases from J; junction bases left unmatched: 15. This CDR3 comprises 20 residues. CDR3 in DNA: TGTGCCACCAGCAGACCCCCCGGGACTAGCGGTGAGAAAAGCTCCTACGAGCAGTACTTC. Its protein is CATSRPPGTSGEKSSYEQYF.

The chain joins TRBV5-5 to TRBJ2-5, with a tentative D call TRBD2 (6 bases). V was shortened by 2 bases and J by 3 bases, with 11 bases between the two germline ends. Germline V gene data show CDR1 as SGHKS and CDR2 as YYEKEE (reference sequence). This CDR3 has 14 amino acids. CDR3 coding DNA: TGTGCCAGCAGCTTAGGGGACTGGAAAGAGACCCAGTACTTC. Protein product: CASSLGDWKETQYF.

This chain joins TRBV19 and TRBJ2-3; 7 nucleotides align to TRBD2. This CDR3 comprises 16 residues. The V gene's germline CDR1 is LNHDA and CDR2 SQIVND (reference sequence). Trimming at V came to 6 bases and at J to 0 bases, leaving 9 bases not matched to a gene. The DNA of the CDR3 is TGTGCCAGTAGCTCTCCGGGGAGGGATAGCACAGATACGCAGTATTTT. Its translation: CASSSPGRDSTDTQYF.

The chain carries TRBV4-1 and TRBJ1-4; 10 nucleotides align to TRBD1. The germline CDR1 and CDR2 sequences are MGHRA and YSYEKL. CDR3 size: 15 residues. Trimming cost V 4 bases and J 5 bases; bases outside gene matches: 4. The CDR3 here is CASSLPGQGNEKLFF. The CDR3 DNA sequence: TGCGCCAGCAGCCTGCCGGGACAGGGGAATGAAAAACTGTTTTTT.

V gene TRBV14 combines with J gene TRBJ2-1; weak D call: TRBD2 (5 bases). The CDR3 is made up of 14 amino acids. Trimming cost V 5 bases and J 7 bases, with 15 bases left between them. Per germline, CDR1 SGHDN and CDR2 FVKESK. Here the CDR3 reads CASSEARGSNEQFF. CDR3 in DNA: TGTGCCAGCAGCGAAGCTCGAGGGTCGAATGAGCAGTTCTTC.

The sample holds a few counts of this clone. The chain is built from TRBV2 and TRBJ2-2; TRBD2 is a possible D gene (6 bases). Germline CDR1 reads SNHLY; CDR2 reads FYNNEI. The V gene lost 2 bases and the J gene lost 9 bases, with 13 bases spanning the gap. The CDR3 is made up of 14 amino acids. In DNA, the CDR3 is TGTGCCAGCAGTGAAACCCGGGGGAACCGGGAGCTGTTTTTT. It specifies CASSETRGNRELFF.

This sequence joins TRBV24-1 and TRBJ1-2; 8 bases line up with TRBD1. The CDR3 consists of 15 residues. Trimming removed 3 bases from V and 2 bases from J; junction bases left unmatched: 4. Germline V gene lookup returns CDR1 KGHDR and CDR2 SFDVKD. The CDR3: CATSDDRGGNYGYTF. CDR3 bases: TGTGCCACCAGTGATGACAGGGGTGGGAACTATGGCTACACCTTC.

The chain joins TRBV12-5 to TRBJ2-3, with no clear D. V was cut by 4 bases and J by 0 bases, with 11 bases left in between. The germline V gene encodes CDR1 LGHNT and CDR2 FRNRAP. This CDR3 region has 15 residues. CDR3 DNA: TGTGCTAGTGGTTCCGGTTTAGGGAGCACAGATACGCAGTATTTT. Translating it yields CASGSGLGSTDTQYF.

The rearrangement uses TRBV6-5 and TRBJ2-1; 8 bases align to TRBD2. This CDR3 is built from 15 residues. CDR1 MNHEY and CDR2 SVGAGI come from the germline V gene. With V trimmed by 4 bases and J by 5 bases, 7 bases remained unmatched. CDR3 sequence (DNA): TGTGCCAGCAGTTGGTCGGGACTAGGCGACAATGAGCAGTTCTTC. It translates to CASSWSGLGDNEQFF.

V gene TRBV7-8 combines with J gene TRBJ2-1; a possible D gene is TRBD1 (5 bases). In germline, CDR1 is SGHVS, CDR2 FQNEAQ. This CDR3 is 16 amino acids long. Between the trimmed V and J ends, which lost 5 bases and 6 bases, there was a span of 20 bases. Here the CDR3 reads CASSRRRGQVSNEQFF. The CDR3, as DNA: TGTGCCAGCAGCCGCCGTAGGGGTCAGGTTAGCAATGAGCAGTTCTTC.

The V and J genes are TRBV6-6 and TRBJ2-5; tentatively, D is TRBD1 or TRBD2 (5 bases each). CDR1 and CDR2 (germline): MNHNY, SVGAGI (reference sequence). Deletions cut 0 bases from V and 4 bases from J, with 9 bases between. The CDR3 runs 14 residues. For the CDR3, the DNA is TGTGCCAGCAGTTACTCTCCAGGGAGAGAGACCCAGTACTTC. Residues: CASSYSPGRETQYF.

The genes are TRBV28 and TRBJ2-5; D uncertain. The CDR3 is made up of 13 amino acids. CDR1 is MDHEN and CDR2 is SYDVKM in the germline V gene. V was clipped by 5 bases and J by 5 bases, with 12 bases between them. The CDR3 loop reads CASSVPATETQYF. The CDR3 DNA reads TGTGCCAGCAGTGTCCCGGCGACCGAGACCCAGTACTTC.